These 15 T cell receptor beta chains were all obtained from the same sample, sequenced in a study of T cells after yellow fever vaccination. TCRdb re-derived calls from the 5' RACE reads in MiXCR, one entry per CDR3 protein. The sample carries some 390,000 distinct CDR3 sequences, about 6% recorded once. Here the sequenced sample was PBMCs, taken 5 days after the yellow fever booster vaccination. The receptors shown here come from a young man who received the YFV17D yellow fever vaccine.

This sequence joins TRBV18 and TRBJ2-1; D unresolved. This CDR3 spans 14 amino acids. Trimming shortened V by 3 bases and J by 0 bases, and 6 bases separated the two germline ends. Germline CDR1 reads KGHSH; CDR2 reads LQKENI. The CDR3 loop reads CASSPVRSYNEQFF. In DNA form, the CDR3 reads TGTGCCAGCTCACCGGTACGCTCCTACAATGAGCAGTTCTTC.

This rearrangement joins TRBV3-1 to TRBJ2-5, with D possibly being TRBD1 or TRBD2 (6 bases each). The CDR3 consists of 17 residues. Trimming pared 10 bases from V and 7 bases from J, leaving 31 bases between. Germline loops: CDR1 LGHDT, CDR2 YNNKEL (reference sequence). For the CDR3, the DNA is TGTGCCACCTCCACTGGAGGGGCTGCGACTCAAGGGGGGACCCAGTACTTC. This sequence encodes CATSTGGAATQGGTQYF.

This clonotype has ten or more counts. In nucleotides, the CDR3 is TGTGCCAGCACCGATTCAAGTAGCCAAGAGACCCAGTACTTC. Its translation: CASTDSSSQETQYF. The rearrangement joins TRBV27 to TRBJ2-5; D not certain. Germline V gene data show CDR1 as MNHEY and CDR2 as SMNVEV (reference sequence). The CDR3 contains 14 residues. V gave up 7 bases and J gave up 1 base, with 13 bases separating them.

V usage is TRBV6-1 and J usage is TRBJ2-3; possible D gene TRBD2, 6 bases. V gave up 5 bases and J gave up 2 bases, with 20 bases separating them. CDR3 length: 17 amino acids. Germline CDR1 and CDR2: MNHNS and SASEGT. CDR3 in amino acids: CASSPGRGGKATDTQYF. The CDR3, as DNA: TGTGCCAGCAGTCCCGGGCGGGGCGGGAAGGCCACAGATACGCAGTATTTT.

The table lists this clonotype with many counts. The CDR3 DNA sequence: TGCGCCAGCAGCCAAGATTGGACTAGCCTCAATGAGCAGTTCTTC. Protein product: CASSQDWTSLNEQFF. The chain has TRBV4-1 and TRBJ2-1, with 8 bases that match TRBD2. Germline trimming cut 0 bases from V and 6 bases from J; bases unmatched to any gene: 4. CDR1 and CDR2 from the germline V gene are MGHRA and YSYEKL. This CDR3 is 15 amino acids long.

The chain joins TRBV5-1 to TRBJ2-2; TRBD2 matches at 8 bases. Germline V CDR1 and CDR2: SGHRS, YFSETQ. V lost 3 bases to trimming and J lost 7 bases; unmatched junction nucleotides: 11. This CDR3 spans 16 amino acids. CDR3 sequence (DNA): TGCGCCAGCAGCTCCTCCCCCCTAGCGGGCGTCGGGGAGCTGTTTTTT. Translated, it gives CASSSSPLAGVGELFF.

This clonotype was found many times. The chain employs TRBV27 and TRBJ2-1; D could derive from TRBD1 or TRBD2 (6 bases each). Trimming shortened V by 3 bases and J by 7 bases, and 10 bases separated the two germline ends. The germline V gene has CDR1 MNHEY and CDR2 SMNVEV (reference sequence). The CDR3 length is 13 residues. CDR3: CASSLGGRNEQFF. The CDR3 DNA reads TGTGCCAGCAGTTTGGGGGGCCGGAATGAGCAGTTCTTC.

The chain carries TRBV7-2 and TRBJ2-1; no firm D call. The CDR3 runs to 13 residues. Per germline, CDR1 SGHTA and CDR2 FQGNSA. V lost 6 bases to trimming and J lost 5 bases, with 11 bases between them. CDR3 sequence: CASSDRSNNEQFF. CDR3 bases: TGTGCCAGCAGTGACCGATCTAACAATGAGCAGTTCTTC.

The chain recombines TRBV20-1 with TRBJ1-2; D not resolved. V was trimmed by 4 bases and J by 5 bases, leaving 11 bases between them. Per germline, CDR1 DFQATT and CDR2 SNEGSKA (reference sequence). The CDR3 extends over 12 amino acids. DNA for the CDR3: TGCAGTGCTAAGGACGGGTTTTATGGCTACACCTTC. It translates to CSAKDGFYGYTF.

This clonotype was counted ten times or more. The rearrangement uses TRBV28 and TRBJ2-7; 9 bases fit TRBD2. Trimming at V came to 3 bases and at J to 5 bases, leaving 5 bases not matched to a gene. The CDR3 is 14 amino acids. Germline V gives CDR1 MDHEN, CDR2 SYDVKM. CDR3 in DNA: TGTGCCAGCAGTTTGGGACTAGCTTCCCACGAGCAGTACTTC. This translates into CASSLGLASHEQYF.

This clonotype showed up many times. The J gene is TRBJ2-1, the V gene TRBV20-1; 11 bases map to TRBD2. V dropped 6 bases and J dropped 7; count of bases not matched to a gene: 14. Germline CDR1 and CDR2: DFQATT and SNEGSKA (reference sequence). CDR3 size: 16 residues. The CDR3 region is CSARLPLAGDVNEQFF. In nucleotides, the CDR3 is TGCAGTGCCAGACTTCCACTAGCGGGAGATGTGAATGAGCAGTTCTTC.

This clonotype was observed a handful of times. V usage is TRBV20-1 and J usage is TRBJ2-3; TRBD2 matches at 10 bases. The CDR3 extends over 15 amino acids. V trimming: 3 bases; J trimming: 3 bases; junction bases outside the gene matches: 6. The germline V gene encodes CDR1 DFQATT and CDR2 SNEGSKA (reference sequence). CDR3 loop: CSASSSGSRTDTQYF. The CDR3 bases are TGCAGTGCTAGTTCTAGCGGGAGTCGAACAGATACGCAGTATTTT.

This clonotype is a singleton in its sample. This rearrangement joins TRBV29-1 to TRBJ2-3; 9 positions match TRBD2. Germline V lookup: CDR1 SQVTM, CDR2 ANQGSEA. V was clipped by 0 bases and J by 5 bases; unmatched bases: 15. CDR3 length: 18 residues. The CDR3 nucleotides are TGCAGCGTTGAAGATCTTTGGGTTAGCGGGAGAGGCCAAGATACGCAGTATTTT. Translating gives CSVEDLWVSGRGQDTQYF.

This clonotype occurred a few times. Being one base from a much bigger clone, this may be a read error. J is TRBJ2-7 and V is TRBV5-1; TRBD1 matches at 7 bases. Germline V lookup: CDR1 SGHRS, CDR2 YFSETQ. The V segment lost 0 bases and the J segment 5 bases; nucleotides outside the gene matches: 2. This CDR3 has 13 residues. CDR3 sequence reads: CASSLEGANEQYF. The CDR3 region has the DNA TGCGCCAGCAGCTTGGAGGGGGCCAACGAGCAGTACTTC.

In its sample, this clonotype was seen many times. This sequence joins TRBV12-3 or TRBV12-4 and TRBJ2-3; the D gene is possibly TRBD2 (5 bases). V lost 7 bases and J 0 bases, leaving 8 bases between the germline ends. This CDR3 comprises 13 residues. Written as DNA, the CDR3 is TGTGCCAGCACAATAGCGAGCACAGATACGCAGTATTTT. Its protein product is CASTIASTDTQYF.